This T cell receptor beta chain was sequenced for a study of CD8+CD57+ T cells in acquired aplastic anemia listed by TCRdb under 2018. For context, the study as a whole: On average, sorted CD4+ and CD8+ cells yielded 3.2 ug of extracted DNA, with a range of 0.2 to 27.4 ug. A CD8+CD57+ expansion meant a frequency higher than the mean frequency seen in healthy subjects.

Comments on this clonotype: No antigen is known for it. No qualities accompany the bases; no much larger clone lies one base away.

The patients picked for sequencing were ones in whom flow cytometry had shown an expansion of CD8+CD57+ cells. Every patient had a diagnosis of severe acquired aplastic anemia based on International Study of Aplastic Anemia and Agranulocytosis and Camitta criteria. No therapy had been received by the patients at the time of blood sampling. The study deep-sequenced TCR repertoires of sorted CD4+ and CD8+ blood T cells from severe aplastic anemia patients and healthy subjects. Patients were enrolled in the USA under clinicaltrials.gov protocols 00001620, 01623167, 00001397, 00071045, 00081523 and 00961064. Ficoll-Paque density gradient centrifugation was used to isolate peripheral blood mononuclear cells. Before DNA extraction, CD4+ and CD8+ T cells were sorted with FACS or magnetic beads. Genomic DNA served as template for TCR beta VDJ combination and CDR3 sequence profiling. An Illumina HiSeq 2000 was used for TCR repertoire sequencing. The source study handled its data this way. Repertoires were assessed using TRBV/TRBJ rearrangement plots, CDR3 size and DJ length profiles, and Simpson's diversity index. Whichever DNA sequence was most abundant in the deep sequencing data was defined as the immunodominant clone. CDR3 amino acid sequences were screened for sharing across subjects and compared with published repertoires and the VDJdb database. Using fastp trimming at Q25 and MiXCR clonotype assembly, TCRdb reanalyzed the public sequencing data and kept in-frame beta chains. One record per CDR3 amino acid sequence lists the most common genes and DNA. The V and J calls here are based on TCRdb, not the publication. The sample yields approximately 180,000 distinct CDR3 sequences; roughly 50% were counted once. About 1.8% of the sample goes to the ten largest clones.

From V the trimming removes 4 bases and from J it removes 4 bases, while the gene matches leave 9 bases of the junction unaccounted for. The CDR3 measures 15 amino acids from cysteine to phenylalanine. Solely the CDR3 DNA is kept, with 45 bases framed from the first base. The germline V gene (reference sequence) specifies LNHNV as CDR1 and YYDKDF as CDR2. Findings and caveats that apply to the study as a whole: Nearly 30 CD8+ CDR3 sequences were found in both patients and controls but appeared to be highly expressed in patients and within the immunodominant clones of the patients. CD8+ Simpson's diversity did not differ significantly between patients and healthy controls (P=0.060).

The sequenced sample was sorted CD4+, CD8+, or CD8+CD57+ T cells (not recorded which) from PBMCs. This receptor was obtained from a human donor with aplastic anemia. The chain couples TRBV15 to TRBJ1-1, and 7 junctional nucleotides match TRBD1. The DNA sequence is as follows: TGTGCCACCAGCACAACTCTTAACAGGGGCACTGAAGCTTTCTTT. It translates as CATSTTLNRGTEAFF. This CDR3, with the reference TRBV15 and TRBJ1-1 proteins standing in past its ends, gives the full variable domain DAMVIQNPRYQVTQFGKPVTLSCSQTLNHNVMYWYQQKSSQAPKLLFHYYDKDFNNEADTPDNFQSRRPNTSFCFLDIRSPGLGDTAMYLCATSTTLNRGTEAFFGQGTRLTVV.